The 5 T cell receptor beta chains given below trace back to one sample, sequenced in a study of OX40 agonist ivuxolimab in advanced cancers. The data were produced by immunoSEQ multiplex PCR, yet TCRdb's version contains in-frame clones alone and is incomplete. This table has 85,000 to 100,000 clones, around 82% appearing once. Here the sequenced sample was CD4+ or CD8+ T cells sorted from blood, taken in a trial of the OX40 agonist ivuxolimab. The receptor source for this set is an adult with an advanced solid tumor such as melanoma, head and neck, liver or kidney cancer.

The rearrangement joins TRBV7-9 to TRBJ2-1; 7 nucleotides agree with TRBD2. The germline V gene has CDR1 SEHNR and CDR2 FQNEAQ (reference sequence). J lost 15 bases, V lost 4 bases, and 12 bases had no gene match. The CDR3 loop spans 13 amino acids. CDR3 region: CASSYGTTLIAFF. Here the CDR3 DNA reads TGTGCCAGCAGCTACGGGACTACGCTTATTGCGTTCTTC.

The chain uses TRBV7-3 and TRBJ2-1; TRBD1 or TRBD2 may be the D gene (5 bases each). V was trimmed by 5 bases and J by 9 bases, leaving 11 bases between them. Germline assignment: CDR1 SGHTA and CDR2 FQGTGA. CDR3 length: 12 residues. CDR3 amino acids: CASSLTRGEQFF. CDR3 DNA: TGTGCCAGCAGCCTGACGAGGGGTGAGCAGTTCTTC.

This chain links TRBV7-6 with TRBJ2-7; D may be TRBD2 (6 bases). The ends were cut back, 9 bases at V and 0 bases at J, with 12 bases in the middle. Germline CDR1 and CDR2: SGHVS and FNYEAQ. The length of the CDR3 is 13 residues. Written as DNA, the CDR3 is TGTGCCAGTCGTGGGGACTCCTCCTACGAGCAGTACTTC. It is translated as CASRGDSSYEQYF.

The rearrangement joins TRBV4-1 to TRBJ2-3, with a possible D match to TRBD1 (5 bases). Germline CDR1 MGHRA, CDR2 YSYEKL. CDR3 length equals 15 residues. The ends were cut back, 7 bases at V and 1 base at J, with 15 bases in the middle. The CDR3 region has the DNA TGCGCCAGCACCGGAACAGGTGGCGGCACAGATACGCAGTATTTT. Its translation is CASTGTGGGTDTQYF.

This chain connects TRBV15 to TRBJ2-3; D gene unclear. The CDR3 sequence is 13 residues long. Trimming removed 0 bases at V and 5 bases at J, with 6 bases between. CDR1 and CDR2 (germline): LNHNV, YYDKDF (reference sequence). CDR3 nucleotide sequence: TGTGCCACCAGCAGAGACAACAAAGATACGCAGTATTTT. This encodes CATSRDNKDTQYF.